The subject of this entry is one T cell receptor beta chain. The study ran its PCR with 60 Vbeta and 13 Jbeta primers. The protocol was immunoSEQ multiplex PCR, while the TCRdb copy is restricted to in-frame clones and leaves out a portion. The table lists about 130,000 clones, roughly 82% of them singletons. These data belong to a study of cytomegalovirus exposure and HLA in healthy donors. Sequenced material: PBMCs. The receptor's source is a male donor in good health and CMV-seropositive.

The chain's CDR3 is CASSPQGLPSRSDTQYF. DNA of the CDR3: TGTGCCAGCAGCCCCCAGGGGCTTCCTAGTAGGTCGGATACGCAGTATTTT. V usage is TRBV4-2 and J usage is TRBJ2-3; TRBD1 is a possible D gene (6 bases). CDR1 is LGHNA, CDR2 YNFKEQ, per germline. The germline V and J ends were trimmed by 4 bases and 6 bases, with 23 bases remaining between them. The CDR3 loop spans 17 amino acids.